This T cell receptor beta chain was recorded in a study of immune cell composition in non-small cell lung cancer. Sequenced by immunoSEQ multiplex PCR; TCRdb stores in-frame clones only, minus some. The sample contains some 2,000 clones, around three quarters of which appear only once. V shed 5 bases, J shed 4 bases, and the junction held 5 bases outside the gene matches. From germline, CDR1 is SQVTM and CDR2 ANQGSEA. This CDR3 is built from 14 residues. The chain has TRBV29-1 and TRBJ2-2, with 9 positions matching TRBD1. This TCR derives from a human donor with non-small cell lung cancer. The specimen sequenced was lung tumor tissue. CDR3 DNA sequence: TGCAGCGTTCAACAGGGGGCGGGCACCGGGGAGCTGTTTTTT. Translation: CSVQQGAGTGELFF.